This T cell receptor (beta chain) was captured in a study of T cell repertoires in cytomegalovirus infection. The ends lost 2 bases at V and 7 bases at J; junction bases unmatched: 5. The CDR3 covers 14 residues. Germline CDR1 reads SNHLY; CDR2 reads FYNNEI. To note about this clonotype: Its matching antigen is unknown.

General study points: People with CMV and the relevant HLA were identified by cumulative public TCR beta family frequency.

TCRdb re-derived calls from the reads in MiXCR, one entry per CDR3 protein. The sample records just under 550,000 distinct CDR3 sequences, around 27% being singletons. This TCR was recovered from a human donor in good health (CMV status not recorded). Some clones in this sample may be carry-over from other donors' samples. The V and J genes are TRBV2 and TRBJ1-5; TRBD1 matches 7 bases. Sequenced: PBMCs. The CDR3 loop reads CASSERTGWQPQHF. Written as DNA, the CDR3 is TGTGCCAGCAGTGAAAGGACAGGTTGGCAGCCCCAGCATTTT.